These 21 T cell receptor beta chains originate from one sample sequenced in a study of blood T cell repertoires in COVID-19. The assay was immunoSEQ multiplex PCR, and TCRdb's table has in-frame clones only and misses some. Of about 360,000 clones listed, approximately 86% were seen once; the top ten hold about 7%. The sample consisted of peripheral blood. All receptors derive from a woman in her sixties with COVID-19, enrolled during active disease.

The CDR3 sequence is CAWSVNSYEQYF. The DNA of the CDR3 is TGTGCCTGGAGTGTAAATAGCTACGAGCAGTACTTC. This chain links TRBV30 with TRBJ2-7; D ambiguous. Per germline, CDR1 GTSNPN and CDR2 SVGIG (reference sequence). The CDR3 has 12 amino acids. The germline V and J ends were trimmed by 0 bases and 3 bases, with 6 bases remaining between them.

This clone was seen just once. The chain joins TRBV11-2 to TRBJ2-7, with 10 bases aligning to TRBD1. V shed 3 bases, J shed 6 bases, and the junction held 5 bases outside the gene matches. This CDR3 has 14 residues. CDR1 and CDR2 (germline): SGHAT, FQNNGV. CDR3 nucleotides: TGTGCCAGCAGCTTGGGACAGGGGACAGCCGAGCAGTACTTC. Protein product: CASSLGQGTAEQYF.

The chain links TRBV9 to TRBJ2-7, with 10 bases fitting TRBD1. Germline CDR1 SGDLS, CDR2 YYNGEE. Trimming removed 0 bases from V and 9 bases from J; junction bases left unmatched: 6. CDR3 length: 14 residues. The CDR3 region is CASSVAGQGGLQYF. CDR3 bases: TGTGCCAGCAGCGTAGCAGGACAGGGGGGCTTGCAGTACTTC.

This clone was counted many times. The chain carries TRBV5-8 and TRBJ1-2; 7 nucleotides align to TRBD1. The trim removed 5 bases at V and 7 bases at J, leaving 5 bases unmatched. The CDR3 has 12 residues. Germline V gene lookup returns CDR1 SGHTS and CDR2 YDEGEE. DNA for the CDR3: TGTGCCAGCAGTCCTCCAGGGGGTGGCTACACCTTC. Its protein product is CASSPPGGGYTF.

The rearrangement uses TRBV11-3 and TRBJ2-3, with 7 bases matching TRBD1. V lost 5 bases to trimming and J lost 2 bases; unmatched junction nucleotides: 10. Germline loops: CDR1 SGHNT, CDR2 YENEEA. CDR3 length: 16 amino acids. For the CDR3, the DNA is TGTGCCAGCAGCCGACAGGGCCCCCTCTCCACAGATACGCAGTATTTT. This encodes CASSRQGPLSTDTQYF.

This chain links TRBV7-9 with TRBJ1-6; TRBD1 agrees at 9 bases. J was trimmed by 7 bases and V by 7 bases; bases with no gene match: 8. CDR3 length equals 15 residues. Germline-derived CDR1 and CDR2 are SEHNR and FQNEAQ (reference sequence). This CDR3 reads CASNTGGIRNSPLHF. The CDR3 DNA reads as TGTGCCAGCAACACAGGGGGCATTCGGAATTCACCCCTCCACTTT.

This rearrangement joins TRBV27 to TRBJ2-1, with D perhaps TRBD1 (5 bases). CDR3 length: 15 amino acids. Trimming removed 2 bases at V and 6 bases at J, with 14 bases between. CDR1 MNHEY and CDR2 SMNVEV come from the germline V gene (reference sequence). The CDR3 spells CASSLRWIGANEQFF. The CDR3 bases are TGTGCCAGCAGTTTAAGGTGGATAGGGGCCAATGAGCAGTTCTTC.

The J gene is TRBJ2-4, the V gene TRBV5-1, with TRBD2 identical over 11 bases. The CDR3 sequence is 14 residues long. Per the germline V gene, CDR1 is SGHRS and CDR2 is YFSETQ. With 4 bases clipped from V and 7 bases from J, the junction kept 4 bases outside the gene matches. The CDR3 nucleotides read TGCGCCAGCAGCACCCGGACTAGCGGGAACATTCAGTACTTC. It encodes CASSTRTSGNIQYF.

This clone was observed once. This chain joins TRBV27 and TRBJ2-5, with D maybe TRBD1 (5 bases). Germline V gene lookup returns CDR1 MNHEY and CDR2 SMNVEV (reference sequence). V lost 2 bases, J lost 0 bases, and 13 bases lay in between. The CDR3 totals 16 residues. Here the CDR3 reads CASSLRQGSYQETQYF. CDR3 sequence (DNA): TGTGCCAGCAGTTTACGGCAGGGATCGTACCAAGAGACCCAGTACTTC.

The chain has TRBV11-2 and TRBJ1-1, with a possible D match to TRBD1 (6 bases). The CDR3 is 19 residues long. V lost 0 bases to trimming and J lost 2 bases, with 22 bases between them. Germline V gene lookup returns CDR1 SGHAT and CDR2 FQNNGV. The CDR3 sequence: CASSLDWGHITGLNTEAFF. As DNA, the CDR3 is TGTGCCAGCAGCTTAGATTGGGGGCACATCACGGGGCTAAACACTGAAGCTTTCTTT.

V is TRBV4-1 and J is TRBJ2-1; 16 bases are shared with TRBD2. From germline, CDR1 is MGHRA and CDR2 YSYEKL. V lost 3 bases, J lost 0 bases, and 5 bases stayed unmatched. The CDR3 covers 19 residues. The CDR3 region has the DNA TGCGCCAGCAGCCAGGTGGGACTAGCGGGGGGGTTCTCCTACAATGAGCAGTTCTTC. Translating gives CASSQVGLAGGFSYNEQFF.

The chain combines TRBV10-2 with TRBJ1-2, with TRBD1 matching 10 bases. J gave up 5 bases and V 6 bases, and 6 bases lay outside the gene matches. The CDR3 runs to 14 residues. Germline CDR1 reads WSHSY; CDR2 reads SAAADI. The CDR3 DNA reads as TGCGCCAGCAGGGGGACAGGGGAAGGATATGGCTACACCTTC. It translates to CASRGTGEGYGYTF.

The chain carries TRBV9 and TRBJ1-6, with 9 bases lining up with TRBD1. CDR3 size: 15 residues. Germline V lookup: CDR1 SGDLS, CDR2 YYNGEE. V gave up 4 bases and J gave up 10 bases; unmatched junction bases: 9. The CDR3 nucleotides read TGTGCCAGCAGCTCCCGGACAGGGGATGGGTCACCCCTCCACTTT. As protein: CASSSRTGDGSPLHF.

V gene TRBV6-4 combines with J gene TRBJ2-3, with a weak D call TRBD1 (6 bases). V was trimmed by 2 bases and J by 3 bases, leaving 9 bases between them. The CDR3 extends over 14 amino acids. CDR1 and CDR2 (germline): MRHNA, SNTAGT. Here the CDR3 DNA reads TGTGCCAGCAGTGACCAGGGGACGACAGATACGCAGTATTTT. Protein product: CASSDQGTTDTQYF.

This clone was observed a single time. V usage is TRBV5-4 and J usage is TRBJ2-5; 13 bases match TRBD2. This CDR3 region has 18 residues. Germline V gene lookup returns CDR1 SGHNT and CDR2 YYREEE (reference sequence). V lost 4 bases and J lost 5; bases outside the gene matches: 14. CDR3 DNA sequence: TGTGCCAGCAGCCAGGGACTAGCGGGGCCGCTGCGGGTCGAGACCCAGTACTTC. It codes for CASSQGLAGPLRVETQYF.

The count of this clone is one. The chain links TRBV6-5 to TRBJ1-1; no reliable D call. The V gene lost 2 bases and the J gene lost 5 bases, with 18 bases spanning the gap. CDR1 is MNHEY and CDR2 is SVGAGI in the germline V gene. The CDR3 length is 16 residues. The CDR3 bases are TGTGCCAGCAGTTACGGCGTTGTTCGGGTCCTGACTGAAGCTTTCTTT. Encoded protein: CASSYGVVRVLTEAFF.

This chain joins TRBV11-2 and TRBJ1-2; D is possibly TRBD1 (6 bases). The CDR3 is made up of 14 amino acids. Germline V gene sequence: CDR1 SGHAT, CDR2 FQNNGV. V was cut by 4 bases and J by 2 bases, with 11 bases left in between. The CDR3 DNA follows: TGTGCCAGCAGCTCGACAGGTACCAACTATGGCTACACCTTC. This encodes CASSSTGTNYGYTF.

This rearrangement joins TRBV2 to TRBJ1-4; 8 nucleotides match TRBD1. CDR1 is SNHLY, CDR2 FYNNEI, per germline. The CDR3 extends over 14 amino acids. Losses at the gene ends were 6 bases for V and 8 bases for J; bases not matched to a gene: 8. The DNA for the CDR3 is TGTGCCAGCAGCCAGGGGGCGCAGGAAGAAAAACTGTTTTTT. Translation: CASSQGAQEEKLFF.

The CDR3 spells CASSQDLDRGGQETQYF. As DNA, the CDR3 is TGCGCCAGCAGCCAAGATTTAGACAGGGGTGGCCAAGAGACCCAGTACTTC. The chain combines TRBV4-1 with TRBJ2-5, with TRBD1 matching over 8 bases. CDR1 is MGHRA and CDR2 is YSYEKL in the germline V gene. Trimming took 0 bases from V and 1 from J; bases not matched to a gene: 7. This CDR3 has 17 residues.

CDR3 residues: CASSAPLSTDTQYF. DNA of the CDR3: TGTGCCAGCAGCGCGCCGTTGAGCACAGATACGCAGTATTTT. This chain uses TRBV5-4 with TRBJ2-3, with D uncertain. Trimming removed 4 bases from V and 0 bases from J, with 9 bases in between. CDR1 SGHNT and CDR2 YYREEE come from the germline V gene (reference sequence). The CDR3 is made up of 14 amino acids.

In nucleotides, the CDR3 is TGTGCCAGCAGCCCGGGACTAGCGGACCTCCAAGAGACCCAGTACTTC. Amino acids: CASSPGLADLQETQYF. V gene TRBV11-2 combines with J gene TRBJ2-5; 11 nucleotides align to TRBD2. V trimming: 5 bases; J trimming: 1 base; junction bases outside the gene matches: 6. Germline CDR1 reads SGHAT; CDR2 reads FQNNGV. This CDR3 has 16 amino acids.